This T cell receptor beta chain was sequenced during a study of early T cells in non-severe SARS-CoV-2 infection. Study overall: Bulk RNA isolated from unsorted whole blood underwent sequencing; chains were not paired.

Individually, cDNA molecules had unique molecular identifiers attached to them. TCRdb analysed the 5' RACE reads with MiXCR anew, one entry per CDR3 protein. Here the sample spans about 49,000 distinct CDR3 sequences, 10% to 15% being singletons. On this clonotype itself: No antigen is known for it.

Findings and caveats of the study: Matches to VDJdb favored anti-spike CD8 responses and missed private and CD4 specificities.

Germline-derived CDR1 and CDR2 are SGHKS and YYEKEE (reference sequence). The CDR3 sequence is 14 residues long. Trimming removed 4 bases from V and 3 bases from J, with 13 bases in between. The sample taken for sequencing was whole blood. The rearrangement joins TRBV5-5 to TRBJ1-1, with D tentatively TRBD1 (6 bases). The source is an adult who was a healthcare worker with PCR-confirmed SARS-CoV-2 infection or an uninfected control (not recorded which). The CDR3 sequence: CASSENQGYTEAFF. CDR3 nucleotide sequence: TGTGCCAGCAGCGAGAACCAGGGGTACACTGAAGCTTTCTTT.